Sequencing of this T cell receptor beta chain was carried out in a study of OX40 agonist ivuxolimab in advanced cancers. Study results and caveats: Among the least clonally expanded were partial responders at 0.1-3.0 mg/kg. Averaged across samples, CD8+ T cells carried more expanded clones than CD4+ did.

The CDR3 is made up of 13 amino acids. The J segment lost 4 bases and the V segment lost 7 bases, leaving 4 bases of the junction unmatched. CDR1 and CDR2 from the germline V gene are SGHAT and FQNNGV. With regard to this clone: Its antigen is not identified.

Some clones are missing from TCRdb's copy, which holds only in-frame ones; the method was immunoSEQ multiplex PCR. This sample has around 26,000 clones, with 75% to 85% found just once. This TCR came from an adult with an advanced solid tumor such as melanoma, head and neck, liver or kidney cancer. The rearrangement joins TRBV11-2 to TRBJ2-1; 7 positions match TRBD2. This material consisted of CD4+ or CD8+ T cells sorted from blood, taken in a trial of the OX40 agonist ivuxolimab. DNA for the CDR3: TGTGCCAGCAACAGCGGGGTTTACAATGAGCAGTTCTTC. Its translation: CASNSGVYNEQFF.